Following are 3 T cell receptor beta chains from one sample sequenced in a study of T-cell reconstitution after alpha-beta-depleted transplantation in children. For TCRbeta, the library was prepared with unique molecular identifiers. TCRdb itself ran the PCR reads through MiXCR, one entry per CDR3 protein. This sample carries around 380,000 distinct CDR3 sequences, roughly 11% of them seen once, and the ten largest clones take roughly 5.1%. The specimen was PBMCs from the stem cell graft donor, collected from the stem cell graft. The receptors derive from a human donor who donated a stem cell graft to a child with acute myeloid leukemia.

This clonotype occurred many times. In DNA form, the CDR3 reads TGCGCCAGCAGCTTGGGACAGGTCTATGGCTACACCTTC. Amino acids: CASSLGQVYGYTF. The gene calls are TRBV5-1 and TRBJ1-2; possible D gene TRBD1, 6 bases. From germline, CDR1 is SGHRS and CDR2 YFSETQ. Deletions cut 0 bases from V and 4 bases from J, with 7 bases between. The CDR3 is 13 residues long.

The chain joins TRBV7-3 to TRBJ2-3; TRBD1 is a possible D gene (6 bases). The CDR3 consists of 17 residues. Germline-derived CDR1 and CDR2 are SGHTA and FQGTGA. The V end was cut by 5 bases, the J end by 0 bases, with 18 bases between. The CDR3 sequence: CASSPLRQAHSTDTQYF. DNA of the CDR3: TGTGCCAGCAGCCCGCTCAGACAGGCTCATAGCACAGATACGCAGTATTTT.

The rearrangement uses TRBV4-1 and TRBJ2-1; TRBD2 agrees at 12 bases. CDR3 length: 16 residues. Germline-derived CDR1 and CDR2 are MGHRA and YSYEKL. V trimming: 4 bases; J trimming: 8 bases; junction bases outside the gene matches: 9. The CDR3 sequence: CASSPHRASGGDEQFF. In nucleotides, the CDR3 is TGCGCCAGCAGCCCCCACAGGGCTAGCGGGGGGGATGAGCAGTTCTTC.